This TCR beta chain was captured by sequencing in a study of early T cells in non-severe SARS-CoV-2 infection. Regarding the study as a whole: Missing private and CD4 specificities, VDJdb matching favored anti-spike CD8 responses.

The ends were cut back, 0 bases at V and 2 bases at J, with 21 bases in the middle. The CDR3 runs 18 residues. CDR1 is SGHNT and CDR2 is YYREEE in the germline V gene (reference sequence). About this clonotype itself: Its specificity is not known.

Attachment of unique molecular identifiers to individual cDNA molecules was performed. TCRdb analysed the 5' RACE reads with MiXCR anew, one entry per CDR3 protein. The table has 40,000 to 65,000 distinct CDR3 sequences, around 8% seen once. The specimen was whole blood. The chain couples TRBV5-4 to TRBJ2-7, with D tentatively TRBD1 (5 bases). The receptor was isolated from an adult who was a healthcare worker with PCR-confirmed SARS-CoV-2 infection or an uninfected control (not recorded which). CDR3 nucleotides: TGTGCCAGCAGCTTGGGCTCGTTTCGTCTCGACAGTACCTACGAGCAGTACTTC. It is translated as CASSLGSFRLDSTYEQYF. The variable domain in full, with the rest retrieved from reference TRBV5-4 and TRBJ2-7, is ETGVTQSPTHLIKTRGQQVTLRCSSQSGHNTVSWYQQALGQGPQFIFQYYREEENGRGNFPPRFSGLQFPNYSSELNVNALELDDSALYLCASSLGSFRLDSTYEQYFGPGTRLTVT.